This T cell receptor beta chain was recovered during a study of cytomegalovirus exposure and HLA in healthy donors (TCRdb year 2017). Context from the whole study: According to a later analysis, the approximately 120 validation repertoires were produced on the same platform as the 700 or so repertoires of the first cohort. The study was designed to test whether signatures of past pathogen exposure could be identified by cataloging public T cell receptors. A separate validation cohort of roughly 130 different subjects was used in addition to the roughly 700-subject first cohort. To predict cytomegalovirus infection status, the study combined high-throughput TCR immunosequencing, statistical association of individual TCRs with disease status, and machine learning.

Libraries were made using the immunoSEQ multiplex PCR assay. On the authors' methods: To diagnose cytomegalovirus status from the catalog of TCR beta chain sequences, a statistical classification framework was built. TCRdb provides this immuneACCESS table in a form limited to in-frame rearrangements. Some clones are lacking; in checked studies, under half of them reflect an unresolved V gene, and why the rest are absent is not known. V, J and clone size reflect that table, while D and trimming were determined from the DNA. The sample includes 85,000 to 120,000 clones, with roughly nine tenths observed a single time. The ten largest clones represent about 2% of the sample. This clone was seen a few times. What antigen it recognizes has not been identified. No base quality values were provided; no much bigger clone lies one nucleotide off. On the study overall, not on this receptor specifically: The study listed approximately 150 TCR beta chains as associated with cytomegalovirus. The validation cohort had no HLA typing available for a later analysis, so co-occurrence within that cohort was assessed over all 120 or so repertoires. Of the cluster scores, 85% to 95% were above 0 in a later analysis, which found that TCRs clustered in the first cohort also tended to co-occur in the roughly 130 validation repertoires. Across donors, most TCR sequences were observed very rarely, whereas some public TCRs were present in many individuals. A few of the identified cytomegalovirus-associated TCR beta chains were confirmed in vitro to be specific for cytomegalovirus antigens. The authors suggested that the approach could potentially be generalized to other disease states and immunological phenotypes. Cytomegalovirus status was reported to be diagnosed by the classifier with high specificity and sensitivity in both the original and validation cohorts.

Separate from the roughly 630-subject first cohort, the validation cohort of roughly 110 subjects was the group to which the donors belonged. The sample comprised PBMCs. The clonotype comes from a woman between 18 and 29 years old in good health and CMV-seropositive.

The DNA sequence reads TGTGCCAGCAGCTTAGCGGGGTGGGGCTTTGGAAACACCATATATTTT. Its translation reads: CASSLAGWGFGNTIYF. The chain is encoded by TRBV7-8 joined to TRBJ1-3; the D gene is perhaps TRBD1, on 5 matching bases. V loses 0 bases, J loses 3 bases, and the germline ends lie 12 bases apart. The CDR3 goes from the cysteine to the phenylalanine over 16 residues. Solely the CDR3 DNA is kept, with 48 bases framed from the first base. CDR1 and CDR2 were assigned from the germline V gene as SGHVS and FQNEAQ.